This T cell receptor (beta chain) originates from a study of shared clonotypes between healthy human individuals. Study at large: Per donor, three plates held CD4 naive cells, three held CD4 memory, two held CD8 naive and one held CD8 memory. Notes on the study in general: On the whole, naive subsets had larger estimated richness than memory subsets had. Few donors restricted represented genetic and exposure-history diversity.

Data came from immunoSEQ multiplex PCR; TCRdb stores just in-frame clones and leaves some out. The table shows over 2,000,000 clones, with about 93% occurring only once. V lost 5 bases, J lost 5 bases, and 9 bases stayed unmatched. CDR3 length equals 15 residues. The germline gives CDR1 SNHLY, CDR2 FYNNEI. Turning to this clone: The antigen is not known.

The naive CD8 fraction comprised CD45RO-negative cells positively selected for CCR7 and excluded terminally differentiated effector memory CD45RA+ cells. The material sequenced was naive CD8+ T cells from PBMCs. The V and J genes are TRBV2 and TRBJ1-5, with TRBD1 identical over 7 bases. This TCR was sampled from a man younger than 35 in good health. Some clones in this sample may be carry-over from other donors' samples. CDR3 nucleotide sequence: TGTGCCAGCAGTTACCGGGACAGCCCAGATCAGCCCCAGCATTTT. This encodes CASSYRDSPDQPQHF. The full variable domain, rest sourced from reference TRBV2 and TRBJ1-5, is EPEVTQTPSHQVTQMGQEVILRCVPISNHLYFYWYRQILGQKVEFLVSFYNNEISEKSEIFDDQFSVERPDGSNFTLKIRSTKLEDSAMYFCASSYRDSPDQPQHFGDGTRLSIL.